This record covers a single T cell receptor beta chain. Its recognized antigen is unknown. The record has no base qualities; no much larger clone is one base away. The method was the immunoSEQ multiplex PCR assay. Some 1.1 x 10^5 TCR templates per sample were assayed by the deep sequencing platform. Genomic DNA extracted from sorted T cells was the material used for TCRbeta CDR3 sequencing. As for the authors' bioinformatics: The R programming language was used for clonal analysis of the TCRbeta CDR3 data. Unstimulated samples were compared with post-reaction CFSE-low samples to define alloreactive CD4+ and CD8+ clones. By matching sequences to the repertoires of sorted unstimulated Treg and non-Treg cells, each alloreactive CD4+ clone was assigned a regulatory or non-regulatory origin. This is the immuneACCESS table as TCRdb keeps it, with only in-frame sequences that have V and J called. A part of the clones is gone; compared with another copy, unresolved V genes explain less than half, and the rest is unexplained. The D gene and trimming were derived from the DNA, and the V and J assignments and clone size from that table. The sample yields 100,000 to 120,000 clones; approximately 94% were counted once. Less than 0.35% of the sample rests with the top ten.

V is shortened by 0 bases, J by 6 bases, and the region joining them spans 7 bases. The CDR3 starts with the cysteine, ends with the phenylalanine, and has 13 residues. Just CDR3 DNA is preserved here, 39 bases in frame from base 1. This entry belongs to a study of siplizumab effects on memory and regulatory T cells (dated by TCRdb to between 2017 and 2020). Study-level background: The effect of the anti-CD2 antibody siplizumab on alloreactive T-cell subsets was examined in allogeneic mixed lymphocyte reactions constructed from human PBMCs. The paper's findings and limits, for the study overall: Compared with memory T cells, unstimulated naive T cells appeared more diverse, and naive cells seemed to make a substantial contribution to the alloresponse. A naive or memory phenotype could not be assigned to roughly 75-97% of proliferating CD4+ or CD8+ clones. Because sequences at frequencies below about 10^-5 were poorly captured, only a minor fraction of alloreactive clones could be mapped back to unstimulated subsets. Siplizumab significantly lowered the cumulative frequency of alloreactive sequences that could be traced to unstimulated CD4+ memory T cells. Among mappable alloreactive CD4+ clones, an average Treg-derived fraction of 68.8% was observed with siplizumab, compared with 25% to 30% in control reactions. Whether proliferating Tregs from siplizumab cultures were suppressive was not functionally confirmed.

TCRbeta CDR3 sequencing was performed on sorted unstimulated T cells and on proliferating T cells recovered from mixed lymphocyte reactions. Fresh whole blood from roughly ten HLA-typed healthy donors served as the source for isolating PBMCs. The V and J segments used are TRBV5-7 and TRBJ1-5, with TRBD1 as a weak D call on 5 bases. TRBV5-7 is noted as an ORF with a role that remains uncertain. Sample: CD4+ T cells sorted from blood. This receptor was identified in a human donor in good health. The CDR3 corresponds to CASSLAGLQPQHF. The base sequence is TGTGCCAGCAGCTTGGCGGGGCTTCAGCCCCAGCATTTT.